A selection of T cell receptor beta chains follows, all from one sample in a study of T cell responses to AZD1222 COVID-19 vaccine. TCRdb keeps only in-frame clones here, not all; method: immunoSEQ multiplex PCR. The sample includes fewer than 120,000 clones, approximately 94% of them seen just once. Specimen: peripheral blood, collected 28 days after the second AZD1222 dose. These receptors came from an adult who received the AZD1222 COVID-19 vaccine. Both conserved end residues are part of each CDR3. D genes are given only for firm matches. Expanded clones get a size class; other rows say once, few or many, or leave the size out.

J gene: TRBJ2-1; V gene: TRBV7-9; D gene: TRBD2; clone size: NA; CDR3 DNA: TGTGCCAGCAGCTTATCGCTAGCGGGAGTAGTGGATGAGCAGTTCTTC; CDR3 protein: CASSLSLAGVVDEQFF
J gene: TRBJ1-6; V gene: TRBV19; D gene: TRBD1; clone size: NA; CDR3 DNA: TGTGCCAGTAGCTCGGGACAGGGGAATTCAACACCCCTCCACTTT; CDR3 protein: CASSSGQGNSTPLHF
J gene: TRBJ1-4; V gene: TRBV6-5; D gene: NA; clone size: NA; CDR3 DNA: TGTGCCAGCAGCCTTAATGAAAAACTGTTTTTT; CDR3 protein: CASSLNEKLFF
J gene: TRBJ1-5; V gene: TRBV12-3/TRBV12-4; D gene: NA; clone size: NA; CDR3 DNA: TGTGCCAGCAGATCCTATAATCAACCCCAGCATTTT; CDR3 protein: CASRSYNQPQHF
J gene: TRBJ1-1; V gene: TRBV27; D gene: NA; clone size: NA; CDR3 DNA: TGTGCCAGCACGGGTCATACGGACGCTGAAGCTTTCTTT; CDR3 protein: CASTGHTDAEAFF
J gene: TRBJ2-1; V gene: TRBV18; D gene: NA; clone size: NA; CDR3 DNA: TGTGCCAGCTCACCCCCAGGGAGCTCCTACAATGAGCAGTTCTTC; CDR3 protein: CASSPPGSSYNEQFF
J gene: TRBJ2-7; V gene: TRBV27; D gene: NA; clone size: NA; CDR3 DNA: TGTGCCAGCAGGGCCCAGGGGGGGCAGTACTTC; CDR3 protein: CASRAQGGQYF
J gene: TRBJ1-2; V gene: TRBV6-5; D gene: NA; clone size: NA; CDR3 DNA: TGTGCCAGCAGTTACTCGCTAAGGGGTCGTGGTGGCTACACCTTC; CDR3 protein: CASSYSLRGRGGYTF
J gene: TRBJ1-3; V gene: TRBV19; D gene: TRBD1; clone size: NA; CDR3 DNA: TGTGCCAGTAGTCGGCAGGGGGCTTTCTCTGGAAACACCATATATTTT; CDR3 protein: CASSRQGAFSGNTIYF
J gene: TRBJ1-1; V gene: TRBV6-5; D gene: NA; clone size: NA; CDR3 DNA: TGTGCCAGCGACTGGAGGACTGAAGCTTTCTTT; CDR3 protein: CASDWRTEAFF
J gene: TRBJ2-1; V gene: TRBV6-4; D gene: NA; clone size: NA; CDR3 DNA: TGTGCCAGCAGTGACCGGGACAACAATGAGCAGTTCTTC; CDR3 protein: CASSDRDNNEQFF
J gene: TRBJ1-2; V gene: TRBV28; D gene: NA; clone size: NA; CDR3 DNA: TGTGCCAGCGAACCAGCCGGCTATGGCTACACCTTC; CDR3 protein: CASEPAGYGYTF
J gene: TRBJ1-3; V gene: TRBV18; D gene: NA; clone size: NA; CDR3 DNA: TGTGCCAGCTCCGCTCAGCGGCCAGACGAGGCCACCATATATTTT; CDR3 protein: CASSAQRPDEATIYF
J gene: TRBJ1-1; V gene: TRBV7-9; D gene: NA; clone size: NA; CDR3 DNA: TGTGCCAGCAGCTTAGCGACCCAGGGAGACACTGAAGCTTTCTTT; CDR3 protein: CASSLATQGDTEAFF
J gene: TRBJ1-5; V gene: TRBV27; D gene: TRBD1; clone size: NA; CDR3 DNA: TGTGCCAGCTCGGACAGGGGAGTTGGTCAGCCCCAGCATTTT; CDR3 protein: CASSDRGVGQPQHF
J gene: TRBJ1-6; V gene: TRBV19; D gene: NA; clone size: NA; CDR3 DNA: TGTGCCAGTAAGATCCGGGGCCTGGGGATTATTTCACCCCTCCACTTT; CDR3 protein: CASKIRGLGIISPLHF
J gene: TRBJ2-1; V gene: TRBV28; D gene: NA; clone size: NA; CDR3 DNA: TGTGCCAGCACCCCTATCGGTCGGGTTTCTCTCGGGCAGTTCTTC; CDR3 protein: CASTPIGRVSLGQFF
J gene: TRBJ1-2; V gene: TRBV29-1; D gene: NA; clone size: NA; CDR3 DNA: TGCAGCGCCCACCGGCGGGGGCGCGGTGATGGCTACACCTTC; CDR3 protein: CSAHRRGRGDGYTF
J gene: TRBJ1-6; V gene: TRBV5-1; D gene: NA; clone size: NA; CDR3 DNA: TGCGCCAGCAGCTTGGGGGGGACCCTATATAATTCACCCCTCCACTTT; CDR3 protein: CASSLGGTLYNSPLHF
J gene: TRBJ2-5; V gene: TRBV5-1; D gene: NA; clone size: NA; CDR3 DNA: TGCGCCAGCAGCTTCAGCCGGGACGAGACCCAGTACTTC; CDR3 protein: CASSFSRDETQYF
J gene: TRBJ1-1; V gene: TRBV12-3/TRBV12-4; D gene: NA; clone size: NA; CDR3 DNA: TGTGCCAGCAGTTTAGCGCGGGTTTCTGAAGCTTTCTTT; CDR3 protein: CASSLARVSEAFF
J gene: TRBJ2-7; V gene: TRBV11-2; D gene: TRBD2; clone size: NA; CDR3 DNA: TGTGCCAGCACCCGAGGGAGGGTCGAGCAGTACTTC; CDR3 protein: CASTRGRVEQYF
J gene: TRBJ1-6; V gene: TRBV20-1; D gene: TRBD1; clone size: NA; CDR3 DNA: TGCAGTGCCAGTAAGGACAGGGGCGGTTCACCCCTCCACTTT; CDR3 protein: CSASKDRGGSPLHF
J gene: TRBJ1-4; V gene: TRBV3-1/TRBV3-2; D gene: TRBD1; clone size: NA; CDR3 DNA: TGTGCCAGCAGCCCTGATCTGGGGACAGGGTTAGTAAAACTGTTTTTT; CDR3 protein: CASSPDLGTGLVKLFF
J gene: TRBJ2-5; V gene: TRBV10-2; D gene: NA; clone size: NA; CDR3 DNA: TGCGCCAGCAGTGAGGCGGGGCTGGGGGAGACCCAGTACTTC; CDR3 protein: CASSEAGLGETQYF
J gene: TRBJ1-5; V gene: TRBV19; D gene: NA; clone size: NA; CDR3 DNA: TGTGCCAGTGATCACCTCAGGACGAGCAATCAGCCCCAGCATTTT; CDR3 protein: CASDHLRTSNQPQHF
J gene: TRBJ1-5; V gene: TRBV19; D gene: NA; clone size: once; CDR3 DNA: TGTGCCAGTAGTGCCCCAGGTACAAAAGGGCCCCAGCATTTT; CDR3 protein: CASSAPGTKGPQHF
J gene: TRBJ1-3; V gene: TRBV4-1; D gene: NA; clone size: NA; CDR3 DNA: TGCGCCAGCAGCCAAGAGGAAGTTCGGAACACCATATATTTT; CDR3 protein: CASSQEEVRNTIYF
J gene: TRBJ1-1; V gene: TRBV5-1; D gene: NA; clone size: NA; CDR3 DNA: TGCGCCAGCAGCTCCTGGGGGAGGGAAGCTTTCTTT; CDR3 protein: CASSSWGREAFF
J gene: TRBJ1-6; V gene: TRBV10-3; D gene: NA; clone size: NA; CDR3 DNA: TGTGCCTCCTCCTCTGTTAAATACTATAATTCACCCCTCCACTTT; CDR3 protein: CASSSVKYYNSPLHF
J gene: TRBJ1-2; V gene: TRBV5-6; D gene: NA; clone size: NA; CDR3 DNA: TGTGCCAGCAGCTTGGCGGGGCGGAGGGGCGTAGGTGGCTACACCTTC; CDR3 protein: CASSLAGRRGVGGYTF
J gene: TRBJ2-1; V gene: TRBV2; D gene: TRBD2; clone size: NA; CDR3 DNA: TGTGCCAGCAGTCGGGGGGACTACAATGAGCAGTTCTTC; CDR3 protein: CASSRGDYNEQFF
J gene: TRBJ2-2; V gene: TRBV7-2; D gene: NA; clone size: NA; CDR3 DNA: TGTGCCAGCAGCTTATTACTAGCGAACACCGGGGAGCTGTTTTTT; CDR3 protein: CASSLLLANTGELFF
J gene: TRBJ2-1; V gene: TRBV29-1; D gene: NA; clone size: NA; CDR3 DNA: TGCAGCTCCCAACAGGGAGGGCAGTTCTTC; CDR3 protein: CSSQQGGQFF
J gene: TRBJ1-6; V gene: TRBV6-5; D gene: NA; clone size: NA; CDR3 DNA: TGTGCCAGCAGTTATGAGGGACGGAGTTCACCCCTCCACTTT; CDR3 protein: CASSYEGRSSPLHF
J gene: TRBJ2-2; V gene: TRBV15; D gene: TRBD1; clone size: NA; CDR3 DNA: TGTGCCACCAGCCGCCGGGACAGGGTCCCCGGGGAGCTGTTTTTT; CDR3 protein: CATSRRDRVPGELFF
J gene: TRBJ2-5; V gene: TRBV5-1; D gene: TRBD1; clone size: NA; CDR3 DNA: TGCGCCAGCAGCTATTACCCGGGACAGGGGACCAATCGACAAGAGACCCAGTACTTC; CDR3 protein: CASSYYPGQGTNRQETQYF
J gene: TRBJ2-7; V gene: TRBV7-2; D gene: NA; clone size: once; CDR3 DNA: TGTGCCAGCAGCTCCTTGTTGTTCTACGAGCAGTACTTC; CDR3 protein: CASSSLLFYEQYF
J gene: TRBJ1-2; V gene: TRBV3-1/TRBV3-2; D gene: NA; clone size: NA; CDR3 DNA: TGTGCCAGCAGCCAAGATGGGGGTGAATATGGCTACACCTTC; CDR3 protein: CASSQDGGEYGYTF
J gene: TRBJ2-1; V gene: TRBV4-1; D gene: NA; clone size: NA; CDR3 DNA: TGCGCCAGCAGTCGAAGTGCAAGCTGGGATTACAATGAGCAGTTCTTC; CDR3 protein: CASSRSASWDYNEQFF
J gene: TRBJ1-1; V gene: TRBV27; D gene: NA; clone size: NA; CDR3 DNA: TGTGCCAGCAGTTTTGGCCCGCGGGGCACTGAAGCTTTCTTT; CDR3 protein: CASSFGPRGTEAFF
J gene: TRBJ2-2; V gene: TRBV23-1; D gene: NA; clone size: NA; CDR3 DNA: TGCGCCAGCTCCTACGGGACTGGAGGCCCGAACACCGGGGAGCTGTTTTTT; CDR3 protein: CASSYGTGGPNTGELFF